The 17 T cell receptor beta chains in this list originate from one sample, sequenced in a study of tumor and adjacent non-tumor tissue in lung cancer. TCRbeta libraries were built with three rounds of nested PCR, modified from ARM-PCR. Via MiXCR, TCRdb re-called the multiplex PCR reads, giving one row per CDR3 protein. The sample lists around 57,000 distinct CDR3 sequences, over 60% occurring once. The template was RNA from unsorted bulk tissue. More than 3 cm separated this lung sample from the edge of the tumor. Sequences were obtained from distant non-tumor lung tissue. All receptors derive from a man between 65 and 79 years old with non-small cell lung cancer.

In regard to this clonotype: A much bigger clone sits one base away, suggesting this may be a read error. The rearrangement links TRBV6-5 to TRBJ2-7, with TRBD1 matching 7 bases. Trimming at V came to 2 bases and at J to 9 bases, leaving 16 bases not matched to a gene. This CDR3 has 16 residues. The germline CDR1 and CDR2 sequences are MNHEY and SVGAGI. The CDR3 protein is CASSYKGPGQAHGQYF. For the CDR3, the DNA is TGTGCCAGCAGTTACAAGGGGCCTGGACAGGCCCATGGGCAGTACTTC.

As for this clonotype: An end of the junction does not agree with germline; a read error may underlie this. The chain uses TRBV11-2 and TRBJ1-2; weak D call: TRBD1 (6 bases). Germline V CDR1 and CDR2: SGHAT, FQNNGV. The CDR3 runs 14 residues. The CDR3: CASSSYRARGDYTF. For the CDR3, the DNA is TGTGCCAGTAGTTCTTACAGGGCCCGTGGCGACTACACTTTC. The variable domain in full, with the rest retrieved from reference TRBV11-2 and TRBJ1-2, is EAGVAQSPRYKIIEKRQSVAFWCNPISGHATLYWYQQILGQGPKLLIQFQNNGVVDDSQLPKDRFSAERLKGVDSTLKIQPAKLEDSAVYLCASSSYRARGDYTFGSGTRLTVV.

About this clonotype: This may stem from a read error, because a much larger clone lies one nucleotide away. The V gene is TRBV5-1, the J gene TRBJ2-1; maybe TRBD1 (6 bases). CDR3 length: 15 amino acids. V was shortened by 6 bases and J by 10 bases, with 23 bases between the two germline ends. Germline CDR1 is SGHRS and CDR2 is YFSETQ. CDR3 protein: CASNRQRGSPGEQFF. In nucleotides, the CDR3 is TGCGCCAGCAATCGTCAGAGGGGGTCCCCGGGGGAGCAGTTCTTC.

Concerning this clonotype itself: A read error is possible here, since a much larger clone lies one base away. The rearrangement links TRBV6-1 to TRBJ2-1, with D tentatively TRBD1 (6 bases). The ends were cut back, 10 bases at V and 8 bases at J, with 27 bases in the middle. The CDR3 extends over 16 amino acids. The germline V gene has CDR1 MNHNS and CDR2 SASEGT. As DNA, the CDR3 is TGTGCCATCAGGGACCACTTTTTAGGACAGTATGATGAGCAGTTCTTC. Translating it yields CAIRDHFLGQYDEQFF.

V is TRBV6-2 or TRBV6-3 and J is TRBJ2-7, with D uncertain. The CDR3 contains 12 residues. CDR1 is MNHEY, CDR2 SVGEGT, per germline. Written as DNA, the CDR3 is TGTGCCAACAGTTTAGCCGGCTACGATCAGTACGTC. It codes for CANSLAGYDQYV.

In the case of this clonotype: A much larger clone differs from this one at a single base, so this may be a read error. Here the CDR3 reads CASTTTGTWGRSPLHF. The CDR3 nucleotides are TGTGCCAGCACCACCACCGGGACATGGGGCCGGTCACCCCTCCACTTT. The chain uses TRBV7-2 and TRBJ1-6; D is perhaps TRBD1 (6 bases). Per the germline V gene, CDR1 is SGHTA and CDR2 is FQGNSA. This CDR3 region has 16 residues. V was cut by 7 bases and J by 10 bases, with 23 bases left in between.

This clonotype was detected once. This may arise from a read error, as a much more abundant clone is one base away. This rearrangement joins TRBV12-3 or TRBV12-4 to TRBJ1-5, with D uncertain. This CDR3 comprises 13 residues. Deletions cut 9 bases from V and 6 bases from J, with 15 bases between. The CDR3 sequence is CARSKQLSQPQHF. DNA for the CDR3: TGTGCCAGGAGTAAACAGCTAAGTCAGCCCCAGCATTTT.

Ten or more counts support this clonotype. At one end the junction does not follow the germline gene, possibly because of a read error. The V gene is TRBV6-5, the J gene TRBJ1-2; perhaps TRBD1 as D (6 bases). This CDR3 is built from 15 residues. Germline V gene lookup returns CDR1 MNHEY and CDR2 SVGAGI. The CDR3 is CASSYSVQGHYGYTF. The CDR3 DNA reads TGTGCCAGCAGCTACTCAGTCCAGGGGCACTATGGCTACACCTTC.

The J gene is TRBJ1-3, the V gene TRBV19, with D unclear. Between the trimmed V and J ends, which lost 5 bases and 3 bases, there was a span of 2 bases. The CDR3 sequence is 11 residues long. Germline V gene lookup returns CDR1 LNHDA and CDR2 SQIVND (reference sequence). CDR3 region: CASSYGNTIYF. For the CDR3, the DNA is TGTGCCAGTAGTTATGGAAACACCATATATTTT. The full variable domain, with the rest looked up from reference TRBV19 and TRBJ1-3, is DGGITQSPKYLFRKEGQNVTLSCEQNLNHDAMYWYRQDPGQGLRLIYYSQIVNDFQKGDIAEGYSVSREKKESFPLTVTSAQKNPTAFYLCASSYGNTIYFGEGSWLTVV.

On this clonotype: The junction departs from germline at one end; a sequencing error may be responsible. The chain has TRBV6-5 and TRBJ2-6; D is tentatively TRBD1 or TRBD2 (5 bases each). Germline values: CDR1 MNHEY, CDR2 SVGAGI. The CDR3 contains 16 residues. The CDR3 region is CASSYSIGSGANILAF. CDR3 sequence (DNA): TGTGCCAGCAGTTACTCGATAGGGTCCGGGGCCAACATCCTGGCTTTC.

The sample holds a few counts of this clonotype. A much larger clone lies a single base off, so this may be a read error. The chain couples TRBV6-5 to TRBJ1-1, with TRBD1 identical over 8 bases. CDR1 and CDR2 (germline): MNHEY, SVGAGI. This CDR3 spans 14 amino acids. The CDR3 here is CTSSLRTGFTEAFF. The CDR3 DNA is TGTACCAGCAGTTTAAGGACAGGGTTTACTGAAGCTTTCTTT.

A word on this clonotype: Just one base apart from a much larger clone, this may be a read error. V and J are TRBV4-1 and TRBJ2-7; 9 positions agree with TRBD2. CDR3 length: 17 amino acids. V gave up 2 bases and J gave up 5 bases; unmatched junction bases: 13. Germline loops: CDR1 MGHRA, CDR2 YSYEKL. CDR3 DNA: TGCGCCAGCAGCCAATCCCCGAGGGCTAGCGGGACCCACGAGCAGTACTTC. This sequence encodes CASSQSPRASGTHEQYF.

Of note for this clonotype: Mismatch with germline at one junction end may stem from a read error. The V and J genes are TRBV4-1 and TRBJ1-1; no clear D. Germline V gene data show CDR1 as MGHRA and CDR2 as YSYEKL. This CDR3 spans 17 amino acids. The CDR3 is CTSSPRTTSWSDTEAFF. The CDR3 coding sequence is TGCACCAGCAGTCCCCGAACGACGAGTTGGAGTGACACTGAAGCTTTCTTT.

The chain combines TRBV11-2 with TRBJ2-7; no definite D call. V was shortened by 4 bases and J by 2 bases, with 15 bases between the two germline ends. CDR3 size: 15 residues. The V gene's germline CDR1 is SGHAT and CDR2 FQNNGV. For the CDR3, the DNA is TGTGCCAGCAGCTCTCCCCAAACTGTGACCTACGAGCAGTACTTC. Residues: CASSSPQTVTYEQYF. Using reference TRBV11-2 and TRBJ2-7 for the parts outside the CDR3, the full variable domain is EAGVAQSPRYKIIEKRQSVAFWCNPISGHATLYWYQQILGQGPKLLIQFQNNGVVDDSQLPKDRFSAERLKGVDSTLKIQPAKLEDSAVYLCASSSPQTVTYEQYFGPGTRLTVT.

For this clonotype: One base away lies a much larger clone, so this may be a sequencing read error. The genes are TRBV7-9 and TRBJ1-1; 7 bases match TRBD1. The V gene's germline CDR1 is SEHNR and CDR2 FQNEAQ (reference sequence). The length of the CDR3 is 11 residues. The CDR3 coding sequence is TGTGTCAGCAGCCTCGGGACAGTTGCTTTCTTT. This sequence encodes CVSSLGTVAFF.

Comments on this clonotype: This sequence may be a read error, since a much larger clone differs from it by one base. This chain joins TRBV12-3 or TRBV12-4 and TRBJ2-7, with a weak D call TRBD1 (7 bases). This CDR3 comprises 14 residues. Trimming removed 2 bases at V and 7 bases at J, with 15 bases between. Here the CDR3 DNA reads TGTGCCAGCAGTTTATTGGAGGGGGCTAGAGAGCAGTACTTC. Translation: CASSLLEGAREQYF.

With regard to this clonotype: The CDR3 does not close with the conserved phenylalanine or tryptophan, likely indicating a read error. The CDR3 DNA is TGTGCCACCAGTGAACCGGGACAGAGAACCTCCTACGAGCAGTACCTC. Protein product: CATSEPGQRTSYEQYL. The V and J genes are TRBV24-1 and TRBJ2-7; 7 nucleotides match TRBD1. The CDR3 spans 16 residues. Germline V gene data show CDR1 as KGHDR and CDR2 as SFDVKD. V lost 4 bases to trimming and J lost 0 bases; unmatched junction nucleotides: 8.